The rows below give T cell receptor beta chains drawn from one sample of a study of T cells in Graves' hyperthyroidism and ophthalmopathy. A single record per CDR3 protein comes from TCRdb applying MiXCR to the multiplex PCR reads. The table records 240,000 or so distinct CDR3 sequences, roughly 15% of them present only once. The sample taken for sequencing was blood. The receptors originated from a woman aged 18-29 years with Graves' ophthalmopathy. Each CDR3 is given with its conserved first and last residue. D genes are given only for firm matches. The size of a clone is reported for some rows only, either as once, few or many, or as a class for expanded clones.

V: TRBV28; J: TRBJ1-2; size: many; D: NA; CDR3: CASSPVGAPNYGYTF; DNA: TGTGCCAGCAGCCCCGTCGGTGCGCCCAACTATGGCTACACCTTC
V: TRBV7-2; J: TRBJ2-7; size: many; D: NA; CDR3: CASSQLLIREQYF; DNA: TGTGCCAGCAGCCAATTACTTATCCGGGAGCAGTACTTC
V: TRBV19; J: TRBJ1-2; size: few; D: TRBD1; CDR3: CASSIGQGARDYGYTF; DNA: TGTGCCAGTAGTATTGGTCAGGGGGCAAGAGACTATGGCTACACCTTC
V: TRBV29-1; J: TRBJ2-3; size: NA; D: TRBD2; CDR3: CSARLAGGPHTQYF; DNA: TGCAGCGCACGGCTAGCGGGAGGGCCGCATACGCAGTATTTT
V: TRBV5-1; J: TRBJ1-1; size: many; D: NA; CDR3: CASSLLDDGNTEAFF; DNA: TGCGCCAGCAGCTTGCTTGATGACGGAAACACTGAAGCTTTCTTT
V: TRBV7-2; J: TRBJ2-7; size: many; D: TRBD2; CDR3: CASSLTSGNPYSYEQYF; DNA: TGTGCCAGCAGTCTGACTAGCGGGAACCCGTACTCCTACGAGCAGTACTTC
V: TRBV28; J: TRBJ2-1; size: NA; D: TRBD2; CDR3: CASSTSGSPNEQFF; DNA: TGTGCCAGCAGTACTAGCGGGAGTCCCAATGAGCAGTTCTTC
V: TRBV19; J: TRBJ2-5; size: few; D: TRBD2; CDR3: CASSRGEYRETQYF; DNA: TGTGCCAGTAGTCGGGGGGAATATCGAGAGACCCAGTACTTC
V: TRBV7-8; J: TRBJ2-1; size: many; D: TRBD2; CDR3: CASSLGVRGGYNEQFF; DNA: TGTGCCAGCAGCTTAGGGGTGCGGGGGGGTTACAATGAGCAGTTCTTC
V: TRBV5-1; J: TRBJ1-1; size: many; D: TRBD1; CDR3: CATVKGQGPNTEAFF; DNA: TGCGCCACCGTTAAGGGACAGGGACCTAACACTGAAGCTTTCTTT
V: TRBV30; J: TRBJ1-1; size: many; D: NA; CDR3: CAWSVYGIMNTEAFF; DNA: TGTGCCTGGAGTGTATACGGGATAATGAACACTGAAGCTTTCTTT
V: TRBV20-1; J: TRBJ2-7; size: many; D: NA; CDR3: CSARAPDGYEQYF; DNA: TGCAGTGCTAGAGCCCCCGACGGGTACGAGCAGTACTTC
V: TRBV20-1; J: TRBJ1-2; size: many; D: TRBD1; CDR3: CSARTAGQGLHGYTF; DNA: TGCAGTGCTAGGACAGCGGGACAGGGTCTACATGGCTACACCTTC
V: TRBV5-1; J: TRBJ2-7; size: NA; D: TRBD2; CDR3: CASSLGDYLLYEQYF; DNA: TGCGCCAGCAGCTTGGGGGACTACCTCTTATACGAGCAGTACTTC
V: TRBV28; J: TRBJ2-7; size: many; D: NA; CDR3: CASSAGQLYEQYF; DNA: TGTGCCAGCAGTGCGGGACAATTATACGAGCAGTACTTC
V: TRBV7-9; J: TRBJ2-7; size: many; D: NA; CDR3: CASSLDVTSYEQYF; DNA: TGTGCCAGCAGCTTAGACGTTACTTCCTACGAGCAGTACTTC
V: TRBV29-1; J: TRBJ2-5; size: many; D: NA; CDR3: CSVESPGRGETQYF; DNA: TGCAGCGTTGAGTCTCCGGGGCGAGGTGAGACCCAGTACTTC
V: TRBV5-6; J: TRBJ1-1; size: many; D: NA; CDR3: CASSRGLRNTEAFF; DNA: TGTGCCAGCAGCCGGGGACTGAGAAACACTGAAGCTTTCTTT
V: TRBV20-1; J: TRBJ2-7; size: NA; D: TRBD2; CDR3: CSASGTSGGAYEQYF; DNA: TGCAGTGCTAGCGGGACTAGCGGGGGGGCCTACGAGCAGTACTTC
V: TRBV3-1; J: TRBJ1-1; size: many; D: NA; CDR3: CASSQDKYSEAFF; DNA: TGTGCCAGCAGCCAAGATAAGTACAGTGAAGCTTTCTTT
V: TRBV4-1; J: TRBJ2-1; size: many; D: TRBD2; CDR3: CASSHPGTSGGNEQFF; DNA: TGCGCCAGCAGCCATCCCGGGACTAGCGGGGGCAATGAGCAGTTCTTC
V: TRBV4-1; J: TRBJ2-1; size: many; D: NA; CDR3: CASSQGTPNEQFF; DNA: TGCGCCAGCAGCCAGGGAACTCCCAATGAGCAGTTCTTC
V: TRBV20-1; J: TRBJ2-4; size: many; D: NA; CDR3: CSASPGAPQGKNIQYF; DNA: TGCAGTGCTAGCCCGGGCGCCCCTCAAGGCAAAAACATTCAGTACTTC
V: TRBV7-2; J: TRBJ2-5; size: many; D: TRBD1; CDR3: CASSSLWDRQETQYF; DNA: TGTGCCAGCAGCTCCCTGTGGGACAGACAAGAGACCCAGTACTTC
V: TRBV20-1; J: TRBJ1-5; size: NA; D: NA; CDR3: CSARTRGNQPQHF; DNA: TGCAGTGCTAGAACTAGAGGCAATCAGCCCCAGCATTTT
V: TRBV30; J: TRBJ2-5; size: few; D: NA; CDR3: CAWGGGRAETQYF; DNA: TGTGCCTGGGGGGGAGGCAGAGCAGAGACCCAGTACTTC
V: TRBV28; J: TRBJ1-6; size: many; D: NA; CDR3: CASSPRPRGSYNSPLHF; DNA: TGTGCCAGCAGTCCCCGTCCCAGGGGCTCCTATAATTCACCCCTCCACTTT
V: TRBV28; J: TRBJ2-2; size: many; D: TRBD2; CDR3: CASSGLAGGHTGELFF; DNA: TGTGCCAGCAGTGGACTAGCGGGGGGGCACACCGGGGAGCTGTTTTTT
V: TRBV18; J: TRBJ2-7; size: many; D: NA; CDR3: CASSPSRGDGYEQYF; DNA: TGTGCCAGCTCACCATCTAGAGGGGACGGCTACGAGCAGTACTTC
V: TRBV18; J: TRBJ2-7; size: many; D: TRBD1; CDR3: CASSPDRDRYYEQYF; DNA: TGTGCCAGCTCACCTGATAGGGACAGATACTACGAGCAGTACTTC
V: TRBV9; J: TRBJ2-5; size: many; D: NA; CDR3: CASSVVSSPMGTQYF; DNA: TGTGCCAGCAGCGTAGTCTCCAGTCCCATGGGGACCCAGTACTTC
V: TRBV5-1; J: TRBJ2-7; size: NA; D: NA; CDR3: CTSSLFTGSYEQYF; DNA: TGCACCAGCAGCTTGTTTACGGGATCCTACGAGCAGTACTTC
V: TRBV6-1; J: TRBJ1-1; size: many; D: NA; CDR3: CASSQSRGVNTEAFF; DNA: TGTGCCAGCAGTCAATCCCGGGGGGTGAACACTGAAGCTTTCTTT
V: TRBV29-1; J: TRBJ2-1; size: many; D: TRBD1; CDR3: CSVGTGGYNEQFF; DNA: TGCAGCGTTGGGACAGGGGGCTACAATGAGCAGTTCTTC
V: TRBV30; J: TRBJ1-3; size: many; D: NA; CDR3: CAWSHTGNTIYF; DNA: TGTGCCTGGAGTCATACTGGAAACACCATATATTTT
V: TRBV15; J: TRBJ2-1; size: many; D: TRBD1; CDR3: CATSRDLQGAYNEQFF; DNA: TGTGCCACCAGCAGAGATCTACAGGGGGCCTACAATGAGCAGTTCTTC
V: TRBV7-9; J: TRBJ1-3; size: many; D: NA; CDR3: CASSPGRNSGNTIYF; DNA: TGTGCCAGCAGCCCAGGACGGAACTCTGGAAACACCATATATTTT
V: TRBV11-2; J: TRBJ2-2; size: many; D: NA; CDR3: CASSRASGELFF; DNA: TGTGCCAGCAGCAGGGCGTCTGGGGAGCTGTTTTTT
V: TRBV12-3/TRBV12-4; J: TRBJ1-2; size: many; D: NA; CDR3: CAIVRRGLWDGYTF; DNA: TGTGCCATCGTACGCCGGGGCCTATGGGATGGCTACACCTTC
V: TRBV7-9; J: TRBJ2-1; size: many; D: TRBD2; CDR3: CASSIRTSGDDEQFF; DNA: TGTGCCAGCAGCATCAGGACTAGCGGGGATGATGAGCAGTTCTTC
V: TRBV4-1; J: TRBJ2-7; size: NA; D: TRBD2; CDR3: CASSRPTSQPTWVEQYF; DNA: TGCGCCAGCAGCCGCCCGACTAGCCAACCCACCTGGGTTGAGCAGTACTTC
V: TRBV5-1; J: TRBJ1-1; size: many; D: NA; CDR3: CASSPSGFEAFF; DNA: TGCGCCAGCAGCCCATCGGGGTTCGAAGCTTTCTTT
V: TRBV20-1; J: TRBJ1-1; size: many; D: NA; CDR3: CSARFRNTEAFF; DNA: TGCAGTGCTAGGTTCCGGAACACTGAAGCTTTCTTT
V: TRBV19; J: TRBJ2-7; size: few; D: NA; CDR3: CASSMGSTYHEQYF; DNA: TGTGCCAGTAGTATGGGCTCCACCTACCACGAGCAGTACTTC
V: TRBV20-1; J: TRBJ1-1; size: few; D: TRBD1; CDR3: CSARVGTENTEAFF; DNA: TGCAGTGCTAGAGTTGGGACAGAGAACACTGAAGCTTTCTTT
V: TRBV4-1; J: TRBJ1-1; size: many; D: NA; CDR3: CASSQGQTNTEAFF; DNA: TGCGCCAGCAGCCAAGGGCAGACGAACACTGAAGCTTTCTTT
V: TRBV3-1; J: TRBJ2-5; size: once; D: TRBD2; CDR3: CASSQDRGLAGETQYF; DNA: TGTGCCAGCAGCCAAGATAGGGGACTAGCGGGAGAGACCCAGTACTTC
V: TRBV6-1; J: TRBJ1-1; size: many; D: NA; CDR3: CASTAHDGPLNTEAFF; DNA: TGTGCCAGCACGGCCCATGACGGCCCATTGAACACTGAAGCTTTCTTT
V: TRBV20-1; J: TRBJ1-1; size: many; D: TRBD1; CDR3: CSAVTGGGTEAFF; DNA: TGCAGTGCTGTGACAGGGGGTGGCACTGAAGCTTTCTTT
V: TRBV7-2; J: TRBJ2-5; size: many; D: TRBD1; CDR3: CASSPTGGRNPETQYF; DNA: TGTGCCAGCAGCCCAACAGGGGGTAGGAACCCAGAGACCCAGTACTTC
V: TRBV18; J: TRBJ1-5; size: NA; D: NA; CDR3: CASSPPARSRDQPQHF; DNA: TGTGCCAGCTCACCACCGGCCAGGTCGAGGGATCAGCCCCAGCATTTT
V: TRBV20-1; J: TRBJ1-4; size: many; D: NA; CDR3: CSVAQGAHEKLFF; DNA: TGCAGTGTCGCACAGGGTGCACATGAAAAACTGTTTTTT
V: TRBV2; J: TRBJ2-3; size: NA; D: NA; CDR3: CASSEHRGRPDTQYF; DNA: TGTGCCAGCAGTGAACATCGGGGGCGGCCAGATACGCAGTATTTT
V: TRBV7-8; J: TRBJ2-7; size: many; D: TRBD2; CDR3: CASSFTGTSGYEQYF; DNA: TGTGCCAGCAGCTTTACCGGGACTAGCGGGTATGAGCAGTACTTC
V: TRBV28; J: TRBJ2-7; size: NA; D: TRBD2; CDR3: CASNPTVRTSGGGSYEQYF; DNA: TGTGCCAGCAACCCAACGGTGAGGACTAGCGGGGGGGGTAGCTACGAGCAGTACTTC
V: TRBV20-1; J: TRBJ2-7; size: many; D: NA; CDR3: CSALTVIDEQYF; DNA: TGCAGTGCTCTGACAGTGATCGACGAGCAGTACTTC
V: TRBV5-6; J: TRBJ1-2; size: many; D: NA; CDR3: CASSLAGSHYGYTF; DNA: TGTGCCAGCAGCTTGGCAGGGTCGCACTATGGCTACACCTTC